Presented here are 14 T cell receptor beta chains from one specimen sequenced in a study of blood T cell repertoires in COVID-19. This table comes from immunoSEQ multiplex PCR, and its TCRdb copy is limited to in-frame clones, with some not included. The repertoire holds under 250,000 clones, with under 90% as singletons. The sample taken for sequencing was PBMCs or T cells enriched from blood (not recorded which). The receptors were gathered from a woman between 25 and 40 years old with acute COVID-19.

V is TRBV9 and J is TRBJ2-1, with unresolved D. This CDR3 region has 14 residues. The germline V gene has CDR1 SGDLS and CDR2 YYNGEE. Trimming left V 0 bases short and J 5 bases short, with 9 bases between. The CDR3 loop reads CASSVGQFDNEQFF. The CDR3 DNA reads as TGTGCCAGCAGCGTAGGTCAGTTTGACAATGAGCAGTTCTTC.

The V and J genes are TRBV19 and TRBJ1-2, with a tentative D call TRBD1 (5 bases). CDR3 length equals 15 residues. Per the germline V gene, CDR1 is LNHDA and CDR2 is SQIVND (reference sequence). The V and J ends lost 5 bases and 2 bases respectively, with 15 bases between them. This CDR3 is CASSHTRVGNYGYTF. The CDR3 region has the DNA TGTGCCAGTAGTCATACCAGGGTAGGGAACTATGGCTACACCTTC. Variable domain in full (rest from reference TRBV19 and TRBJ1-2): DGGITQSPKYLFRKEGQNVTLSCEQNLNHDAMYWYRQDPGQGLRLIYYSQIVNDFQKGDIAEGYSVSREKKESFPLTVTSAQKNPTAFYLCASSHTRVGNYGYTFGSGTRLTVV.

The CDR3 coding sequence is TGTGCCAGCAGTTACTATTGGACCGCGGGCACCGGGGAGCTGTTTTTT. Its translation is CASSYYWTAGTGELFF. This sequence joins TRBV6-2 or TRBV6-3 and TRBJ2-2; the D gene is possibly TRBD2 (5 bases). This CDR3 is 16 amino acids long. Germline V gene data show CDR1 as MNHEY and CDR2 as SVGEGT. V lost 1 base to trimming and J lost 4 bases, with 13 bases between them.

This clone was detected once. The chain uses TRBV13 and TRBJ2-3; 11 bases align to TRBD2. Trimming at V came to 2 bases and at J to 0 bases, leaving 7 bases not matched to a gene. The CDR3 sequence is 18 residues long. Germline V gene lookup returns CDR1 PRHDT and CDR2 FYEKMQ (reference sequence). In DNA, the CDR3 is TGTGCCAGCAGCTTAACTAGCGGGGGCCTCTTTAGCACAGATACGCAGTATTTT. Protein: CASSLTSGGLFSTDTQYF.

The chain employs TRBV27 and TRBJ1-5; D is unclear. The germline gives CDR1 MNHEY, CDR2 SMNVEV (reference sequence). The CDR3 extends over 13 amino acids. V was pared by 1 base and J by 3 bases, with 4 bases between. In DNA, the CDR3 is TGTGCCAGCAGTTTATACACCAATCAGCCCCAGCATTTT. This sequence encodes CASSLYTNQPQHF.

This chain joins TRBV4-1 and TRBJ1-3, with no clear D. Germline CDR1 and CDR2: MGHRA and YSYEKL. Trimming stripped 0 bases from V and 0 bases from J, with 9 bases between. The CDR3 covers 16 residues. The CDR3 nucleotides read TGCGCCAGCAGCCAAGAAGGGAGGTACTCTGGAAACACCATATATTTT. It specifies CASSQEGRYSGNTIYF.

The rearrangement links TRBV30 to TRBJ2-2, with TRBD1 as a possible D gene (6 bases). V was clipped by 8 bases and J by 6 bases, with 25 bases between them. Germline CDR1 reads GTSNPN; CDR2 reads SVGIG (reference sequence). CDR3 size: 16 residues. The CDR3 DNA sequence: TGTGCCGGGAAGGGCTACAGGGAAACAGGCTCCGGGGAGCTGTTTTTT. It specifies CAGKGYRETGSGELFF.

This clone was counted only a few times. The genes are TRBV7-9 and TRBJ2-7, with TRBD1 matching 8 bases. With 4 bases clipped from V and 6 bases from J, the junction kept 8 bases outside the gene matches. CDR1 SEHNR and CDR2 FQNEAQ come from the germline V gene (reference sequence). The CDR3 is made up of 14 amino acids. The DNA for the CDR3 is TGTGCCAGCAGCTCCTGGACAGGGCCTGGCGAGCAGTACTTC. It codes for CASSSWTGPGEQYF.

V is TRBV5-1 and J is TRBJ2-7; 10 bases agree with TRBD2. V shed 6 bases, J shed 4 bases, and the junction held 7 bases outside the gene matches. The CDR3 is made up of 14 amino acids. The germline CDR1 and CDR2 sequences are SGHRS and YFSETQ. CDR3 residues: CASNLAGDSYEQYF. Written as DNA, the CDR3 is TGCGCCAGCAACCTAGCGGGGGACAGTTACGAGCAGTACTTC.

The chain carries TRBV28 and TRBJ1-2; D gene unclear. The V end lost 11 bases, the J end lost 4 bases, and 11 bases lay between the germline ends. The CDR3 is 11 amino acids. In germline, CDR1 is MDHEN, CDR2 SYDVKM. CDR3 nucleotide sequence: TGTGCCCTCCGGGGTAGCTATGGCTACACCTTC. Its protein product is CALRGSYGYTF.

The chain combines TRBV19 with TRBJ2-5; maybe TRBD1 (6 bases). CDR3 length equals 13 residues. Germline-derived CDR1 and CDR2 are LNHDA and SQIVND (reference sequence). The ends were cut back, 7 bases at V and 5 bases at J, with 14 bases in the middle. CDR3 DNA sequence: TGTGCCAGTACCGGACAGTTTGGGGAGACCCAGTACTTC. Translating gives CASTGQFGETQYF.

This clone has only a few counts. The chain has TRBV19 and TRBJ2-7, with D possibly being TRBD1 (6 bases). Looked up from germline, CDR1 is LNHDA and CDR2 is SQIVND (reference sequence). This CDR3 region has 14 residues. V was shortened by 4 bases and J by 1 base, with 11 bases between the two germline ends. The CDR3 DNA reads as TGTGCCAGTAGTACCCGGACAGATTCCTACGAGCAGTACTTC. Protein product: CASSTRTDSYEQYF.

Remarks on this clone: This CDR3 is also generated by other DNA sequences in the sample. The chain carries TRBV5-6 and TRBJ2-3; D call uncertain. The CDR3 extends over 14 amino acids. V lost 0 bases to trimming and J lost 1 base, with 6 bases between them. CDR1 is SGHDT and CDR2 is YYEEEE in the germline V gene. CDR3 residues: CASSLGGGTDTQYF. The CDR3 region has the DNA TGTGCCAGCAGCTTGGGCGGTGGCACAGATACGCAGTATTTT. The full variable domain, completed using reference TRBV5-6 and TRBJ2-3, is DAGVTQSPTHLIKTRGQQVTLRCSPKSGHDTVSWYQQALGQGPQFIFQYYEEEERQRGNFPDRFSGHQFPNYSSELNVNALLLGDSALYLCASSLGGGTDTQYFGPGTRLTVL.

This rearrangement joins TRBV14 to TRBJ2-5, with TRBD2 matching over 8 bases. Germline V lookup: CDR1 SGHDN, CDR2 FVKESK. V was pared by 0 bases and J by 5 bases, with 11 bases of the junction left unmatched. This CDR3 has 17 residues. The CDR3 nucleotides read TGTGCCAGCAGCCAAGATTTACGGGGGGGCGTAGGGGAGACCCAGTACTTC. Its translation: CASSQDLRGGVGETQYF.